This T cell receptor (beta chain) was recovered during a study of blood T cell repertoires in COVID-19. As for the study in general: The United States, Italy and Spain supplied acute and convalescent COVID-19 samples. PBMCs, B-cell-depleted T cells, or T cells provided the cDNA or gDNA that made up the material.

Original handling: Nucleated cell counts were estimated from reference gene primer amplification. Assay used: immunoSEQ multiplex PCR; TCRdb lists only in-frame clones, some missing. The D gene and trimming were derived from the DNA, and the V and J assignments and clone size from that table. The data contain around 150,000 clones, around 77% of them singletons. Sequencing was performed on peripheral blood. This TCR derives from a man aged 50-60 years with active or convalescent COVID-19.

The CDR3: CASSRQGGEKLFF. The CDR3, as DNA: TGTGCCAGCTCTCGACAGGGGGGTGAAAAACTGTTTTTT. This chain uses TRBV18 with TRBJ1-4; TRBD1 agrees at 9 bases. Trimming removed 6 bases from V and 7 bases from J; junction bases left unmatched: 3. The CDR3 length is 13 residues. The germline V gene has CDR1 KGHSH and CDR2 LQKENI.